This is a list of T cell receptor beta chains from one sample in a study of cytomegalovirus exposure and HLA in healthy donors. The repertoire was sequenced with immunoSEQ multiplex PCR; TCRdb's copy has only in-frame clones and lacks some. The sample lists tens of thousands of clones, roughly 93% occurring once. The sequencing sample was made of PBMCs. The receptors stem from a woman in her 30s in good health and CMV-seronegative. The CDR3 runs from the conserved cysteine through the conserved F or W. The D gene is left open where the match is weak. Size values are once, few and many counts, or a class for expanded clones, and some rows have none.

D: TRBD1
J: TRBJ1-1
length: 16
V: TRBV7-2
size: NA
DNA: TGTGCCAGCAGCTTAGGGGGACAGCAACTGAACACTGAAGCTTTCTTT
CDR3: CASSLGGQQLNTEAFF

D: TRBD1
J: TRBJ1-2
length: 15
V: TRBV30
size: NA
DNA: TGTGCCTGGATTGGAGGACAGGGGGTTAACTATGGCTACACCTTC
CDR3: CAWIGGQGVNYGYTF

D: TRBD1
J: TRBJ2-1
length: 15
V: TRBV7-3
size: NA
DNA: TGTGCCAGCAGCTTTCAGACAGGGCCATTGAATGAGCAGTTCTTC
CDR3: CASSFQTGPLNEQFF

D: NA
J: TRBJ1-1
length: 13
V: TRBV28
size: NA
DNA: TGTGCCAGCAGCTACAGGAGGAACACTGAAGCTTTCTTT
CDR3: CASSYRRNTEAFF

D: NA
J: TRBJ1-1
length: 14
V: TRBV27
size: NA
DNA: TGTGCCAGCAAGGTCCCAGGGCTGAACACTGAAGCTTTCTTT
CDR3: CASKVPGLNTEAFF

D: NA
J: TRBJ1-1
length: 11
V: TRBV19
size: NA
DNA: TGTGCCAGTAGTGTAAACACTGAAGCTTTCTTT
CDR3: CASSVNTEAFF

D: TRBD2
J: TRBJ2-1
length: 15
V: TRBV5-1
size: NA
DNA: TGCGCCAGCAGCTTGGATGGACTAGCGTCTAATGAGCAGTTCTTC
CDR3: CASSLDGLASNEQFF

D: TRBD1
J: TRBJ1-2
length: 13
V: TRBV30
size: once
DNA: TGTGCCTGGAGTGACAGGGGGGGCGCAGGCTACACCTTC
CDR3: CAWSDRGGAGYTF

D: TRBD2
J: TRBJ2-1
length: 17
V: TRBV5-1
size: NA
DNA: TGCGCCAGCAGCCTCCAATCCGTAGCGGGGAGGTACAATGAGCAGTTCTTC
CDR3: CASSLQSVAGRYNEQFF

D: NA
J: TRBJ2-3
length: 16
V: TRBV12-5
size: NA
DNA: TGTGCTAGTGGTTTGGGGGTTCAGGAAGGCACAGATACGCAGTATTTT
CDR3: CASGLGVQEGTDTQYF

D: TRBD1
J: TRBJ2-3
length: 16
V: TRBV9
size: NA
DNA: TGTGCCAGCAGCGTATCGGGACAGGCCCCACAAGATACGCAGTATTTT
CDR3: CASSVSGQAPQDTQYF

D: NA
J: TRBJ2-3
length: 14
V: TRBV7-6
size: NA
DNA: TGTGCCAGCAGCTTATATCAGGGCACAGATACGCAGTATTTT
CDR3: CASSLYQGTDTQYF

D: NA
J: TRBJ2-1
length: 13
V: TRBV7-9
size: NA
DNA: TGTGCCAGCAGCCTAGGGGGGGAACGCGAGCAGTTCTTC
CDR3: CASSLGGEREQFF

D: TRBD2
J: TRBJ2-5
length: 17
V: TRBV29-1
size: NA
DNA: TGCAGCGTTCCACATGCCCCTAGCGGGAGGACCCAAGAGACCCAGTACTTC
CDR3: CSVPHAPSGRTQETQYF

D: TRBD1
J: TRBJ2-1
length: 13
V: TRBV7-2
size: NA
DNA: TGTGCCAGCAAAGACAGGGGGTACAATGAGCAGTTCTTC
CDR3: CASKDRGYNEQFF

D: NA
J: TRBJ2-6
length: 15
V: TRBV7-3
size: NA
DNA: TGTGCCAGCAGCTTAACAGCTCCTGGGGCCAACGTCCTGACTTTC
CDR3: CASSLTAPGANVLTF

D: TRBD1
J: TRBJ1-2
length: 15
V: TRBV7-3
size: NA
DNA: TGTGCCAGCAGCCCGTCCGGGACAGGGGGCTATGGCTACACCTTC
CDR3: CASSPSGTGGYGYTF

D: TRBD1
J: TRBJ2-3
length: 16
V: TRBV2
size: few
DNA: TGTGCCAGCAGTGAAAGGACAGGGGGGCGCACAGATACGCAGTATTTT
CDR3: CASSERTGGRTDTQYF

D: NA
J: TRBJ2-7
length: 15
V: TRBV7-2
size: NA
DNA: TGTGCCAGCAGCTTAGCGCCCGACAATACCTACGAGCAGTACTTC
CDR3: CASSLAPDNTYEQYF

D: TRBD2
J: TRBJ2-1
length: 16
V: TRBV28
size: NA
DNA: TGTGCCAGCAGTCCCATAGGGCGGGGGGCCTCCTCCCAGCAGTTCTTC
CDR3: CASSPIGRGASSQQFF

D: TRBD1
J: TRBJ2-7
length: 14
V: TRBV5-4
size: NA
DNA: TGTGCCAGCAGCACAACAGGGGCCTCCTACGAGCAGTACTTC
CDR3: CASSTTGASYEQYF

D: TRBD1
J: TRBJ2-7
length: 14
V: TRBV11-2
size: NA
DNA: TGTGCCAGCAGCTATGAACAGGGGGTGTACGAGCAGTACTTC
CDR3: CASSYEQGVYEQYF

D: NA
J: TRBJ1-1
length: 14
V: TRBV5-1
size: NA
DNA: TGCGCCAGCACCGAGGGCAGGCAAAACACTGAAGCTTTCTTT
CDR3: CASTEGRQNTEAFF

D: NA
J: TRBJ2-3
length: 16
V: TRBV14
size: NA
DNA: TGTGCCAGCAGCCAAGCCCGACTCCGGGAACAAGATACGCAGTATTTT
CDR3: CASSQARLREQDTQYF

D: TRBD2
J: TRBJ2-5
length: 17
V: TRBV7-2
size: NA
DNA: TGTGCCAGCAGCTTGGGGACTAGCGGGGCGATCCAAGAGACCCAGTACTTC
CDR3: CASSLGTSGAIQETQYF

D: NA
J: TRBJ1-4
length: 15
V: TRBV9
size: NA
DNA: TGTGCCAGCAGCTCCAGTGTTGTACCTAATGAAAAACTGTTTTTT
CDR3: CASSSSVVPNEKLFF

D: NA
J: TRBJ1-1
length: 16
V: TRBV4-1
size: NA
DNA: TGCGCCAGCAGCCAATACACCGGGACAATGAACACTGAAGCTTTCTTT
CDR3: CASSQYTGTMNTEAFF

D: TRBD1
J: TRBJ1-2
length: 17
V: TRBV15
size: NA
DNA: TGTGCCACCAGCCCCCCCTGGGCCACAGGGGAGAGGAATGGCTACACCTTC
CDR3: CATSPPWATGERNGYTF

D: NA
J: TRBJ2-1
length: 14
V: TRBV6-4
size: NA
DNA: TGTGCCAGCAGCCGTAAGACAGGCGGAGATGAGCAGTTCTTC
CDR3: CASSRKTGGDEQFF

D: NA
J: TRBJ1-2
length: 15
V: TRBV7-3
size: NA
DNA: TGTGCCAGCAGCTTAAGACGGACGGGGGACTATGGCTACACCTTC
CDR3: CASSLRRTGDYGYTF

D: TRBD1
J: TRBJ1-5
length: 16
V: TRBV27
size: NA
DNA: TGTGCCAGCAGTCCTTCACAGGGGAATGGCAATCAGCCCCAGCATTTT
CDR3: CASSPSQGNGNQPQHF

D: TRBD1
J: TRBJ2-1
length: 17
V: TRBV5-1
size: once
DNA: TGCGCCAGCAGCTCCCGACAGGGCGATGCCGGCCACAATGAGCAGTTCTTC
CDR3: CASSSRQGDAGHNEQFF

D: TRBD1
J: TRBJ2-1
length: 17
V: TRBV19
size: NA
DNA: TGTGCCGTTCTAGACAGGGAGCGACGTATAATGGGCAATGAGCAGTTCTTC
CDR3: CAVLDRERRIMGNEQFF

D: TRBD1
J: TRBJ2-7
length: 14
V: TRBV18
size: NA
DNA: TGTGCCAGCTCACTCCGGGACAGTTCCTACGAGCAGTACTTC
CDR3: CASSLRDSSYEQYF

D: NA
J: TRBJ2-1
length: 16
V: TRBV18
size: NA
DNA: TGTGCCAGCTCACCACTGGGACTACAGGGCGCCAATGAGCAGTTCTTC
CDR3: CASSPLGLQGANEQFF

D: NA
J: TRBJ1-1
length: 14
V: TRBV6-1
size: once
DNA: TGTGCCATCCGGCGGGGCACGGAGAACACTGAAGCTTTCTTT
CDR3: CAIRRGTENTEAFF

D: NA
J: TRBJ2-3
length: 13
V: TRBV10-1
size: NA
DNA: TGCGCCAGCAGTGCCGGGGGAACAGATACGCAGTATTTT
CDR3: CASSAGGTDTQYF

D: NA
J: TRBJ2-3
length: 14
V: TRBV6-1
size: once
DNA: TGTGCCAGCAGTGAAAACGGCGGCACAAATACGCAGTATTTT
CDR3: CASSENGGTNTQYF

D: TRBD2
J: TRBJ2-1
length: 18
V: TRBV7-9
size: NA
DNA: TGTGCCAGCAGCTTAGCGGGTATAGGAGCTAGCGGGCGGCCTGAGCAGTTCTTC
CDR3: CASSLAGIGASGRPEQFF

D: NA
J: TRBJ2-5
length: 13
V: TRBV6-1
size: NA
DNA: TGTGCCAGCAGTGACGGTCCAGCGCAGACCCAGTACTTC
CDR3: CASSDGPAQTQYF

D: TRBD1
J: TRBJ1-5
length: 14
V: TRBV30
size: NA
DNA: TGTGCCTGGAGTCTAGACAGGGGGAATCAGCCCCAGCATTTT
CDR3: CAWSLDRGNQPQHF

D: NA
J: TRBJ2-3
length: 13
V: TRBV5-5
size: NA
DNA: TGTGCCAGCAGCTTGAGTAGCGCTGATACGCAGTATTTT
CDR3: CASSLSSADTQYF

D: NA
J: TRBJ1-4
length: 15
V: TRBV9
size: once
DNA: TGTGCCAGCAGCCTCTTAGGGAGGGGTGAGGAAAAACTGTTTTTT
CDR3: CASSLLGRGEEKLFF

D: TRBD2
J: TRBJ2-1
length: 15
V: TRBV7-3
size: NA
DNA: TGTGCCAGCAGCGCGCGGCCTAGCGGGAGGAATGAGCAGTTCTTC
CDR3: CASSARPSGRNEQFF

D: NA
J: TRBJ2-3
length: 15
V: TRBV9
size: NA
DNA: TGTGCCAGCAGCGGCTTCTCGGCGGCGGCAGATACGCAGTATTTT
CDR3: CASSGFSAAADTQYF

D: TRBD2
J: TRBJ2-3
length: 15
V: TRBV27
size: NA
DNA: TGTGCCAGCAGGAAGGGGACTAGCCTTTTTGATACGCAGTATTTT
CDR3: CASRKGTSLFDTQYF

D: TRBD2
J: TRBJ2-2
length: 16
V: TRBV6-4
size: few
DNA: TGTGCCAGCAGCCGACTAGCGGGAGGGAACACCGGGGAGCTGTTTTTT
CDR3: CASSRLAGGNTGELFF

D: TRBD2
J: TRBJ2-3
length: 15
V: TRBV10-3
size: NA
DNA: TGTGCCATCAGGAATAATGGGCTAGCGGGAGATACGCAGTATTTT
CDR3: CAIRNNGLAGDTQYF

D: TRBD1
J: TRBJ2-3
length: 15
V: TRBV30
size: NA
DNA: TGTGCCTGGAGTACCGGGACAGGGAACACAGATACGCAGTATTTT
CDR3: CAWSTGTGNTDTQYF

D: TRBD2
J: TRBJ2-5
length: 15
V: TRBV30
size: NA
DNA: TGTGCCTGGAGTAGGGAACTAGCGATTGGGGAGACCCAGTACTTC
CDR3: CAWSRELAIGETQYF

D: NA
J: TRBJ2-7
length: 14
V: TRBV28
size: NA
DNA: TGTGCCAGCAGTTTTAGGGAGTCCGTGGACGAGCAGTACTTC
CDR3: CASSFRESVDEQYF

D: NA
J: TRBJ2-3
length: 13
V: TRBV30
size: NA
DNA: TGTGCCTGGACACAGGGAATCACAGATACGCAGTATTTT
CDR3: CAWTQGITDTQYF